These T cell receptor beta chains were read from a single sample in a study of T cells in Graves' hyperthyroidism and ophthalmopathy. TCRdb ran MiXCR on the multiplex PCR reads and lists one entry per CDR3 protein. The sample consists of 690,000 or so distinct CDR3 sequences, over 15% of them appearing once. The sequenced sample consisted of blood. These receptors all come from a woman aged 45 to 65 with Graves' hyperthyroidism that later progressed to Graves' ophthalmopathy. The CDR3 runs from the conserved cysteine through the conserved F or W. Fields, in order: J gene, V gene, D gene, clone size, CDR3 protein, CDR3 DNA. The D gene is left open where the match is weak. Rows give clone size only sometimes, using once, few, many, or a class for an expanded clone.

j_gene: TRBJ2-1; v_gene: TRBV6-2/TRBV6-3; d_gene: NA; abundance: once; CDR3aa: CASSYSTSGYEQFF; CDR3nt: TGTGCCAGCAGTTACTCGACTTCGGGGTATGAGCAGTTCTTC
j_gene: TRBJ1-6; v_gene: TRBV9; d_gene: NA; abundance: NA; CDR3aa: CASSVDPNSPLHF; CDR3nt: TGTGCCAGCAGCGTAGACCCCAATTCACCCCTCCACTTT
j_gene: TRBJ1-2; v_gene: TRBV6-1; d_gene: NA; abundance: NA; CDR3aa: CASRPEGHGYTF; CDR3nt: TGTGCCAGCAGACCCGAGGGGCACGGCTACACCTTC
j_gene: TRBJ1-1; v_gene: TRBV30; d_gene: TRBD1; abundance: NA; CDR3aa: CAWSADRDGAFF; CDR3nt: TGTGCCTGGAGTGCCGACAGGGACGGAGCTTTCTTT
j_gene: TRBJ1-2; v_gene: TRBV6-5; d_gene: NA; abundance: few; CDR3aa: CASSSRVTGYTF; CDR3nt: TGTGCCAGCAGTTCCCGGGTTACTGGCTACACCTTC
j_gene: TRBJ1-2; v_gene: TRBV5-4; d_gene: NA; abundance: NA; CDR3aa: CASSLNTNYGYTF; CDR3nt: TGTGCCAGCAGCTTGAATACCAACTATGGCTACACCTTC
j_gene: TRBJ1-2; v_gene: TRBV29-1; d_gene: NA; abundance: NA; CDR3aa: CSVLGFNYGYTF; CDR3nt: TGCAGCGTTTTGGGTTTTAACTATGGCTACACCTTC
j_gene: TRBJ1-1; v_gene: TRBV10-3; d_gene: NA; abundance: NA; CDR3aa: CAISESKVRRGNTEAFF; CDR3nt: TGTGCCATCAGTGAGTCCAAAGTCCGGCGGGGAAACACTGAAGCTTTCTTT
j_gene: TRBJ1-1; v_gene: TRBV27; d_gene: TRBD1; abundance: many; CDR3aa: CASSFRQGWNTEAFF; CDR3nt: TGTGCCAGCAGCTTTCGACAGGGTTGGAACACTGAAGCTTTCTTT
j_gene: TRBJ1-6; v_gene: TRBV18; d_gene: TRBD1; abundance: many; CDR3aa: CASSPLTGGYNSPLHF; CDR3nt: TGTGCCAGCTCACCGCTAACAGGGGGCTATAATTCACCCCTCCACTTT
j_gene: TRBJ1-1; v_gene: TRBV14; d_gene: TRBD1; abundance: NA; CDR3aa: CASSQGLAAGGLNTEAFF; CDR3nt: TGTGCCAGCAGCCAAGGTCTGGCGGCAGGGGGGTTAAACACTGAAGCTTTCTTT
j_gene: TRBJ1-6; v_gene: TRBV6-1; d_gene: NA; abundance: few; CDR3aa: CASSYGSNSPLHF; CDR3nt: TGTGCCAGCAGTTATGGCAGTAATTCACCCCTCCACTTT
j_gene: TRBJ2-3; v_gene: TRBV3-1; d_gene: TRBD2; abundance: many; CDR3aa: CASSRRGGSTDTQYF; CDR3nt: TGTGCCAGCAGCCGGCGGGGGGGGAGCACAGATACGCAGTATTTT
j_gene: TRBJ1-1; v_gene: TRBV12-3/TRBV12-4; d_gene: NA; abundance: few; CDR3aa: CASSRESRPGHTEAFF; CDR3nt: TGTGCCAGCAGCCGTGAGTCCCGACCGGGGCACACTGAAGCTTTCTTT
j_gene: TRBJ2-2; v_gene: TRBV5-1; d_gene: TRBD1; abundance: NA; CDR3aa: CASRPGTVNTGELFF; CDR3nt: TGTGCCAGCAGGCCCGGGACAGTGAACACCGGGGAGCTGTTTTTT
j_gene: TRBJ1-1; v_gene: TRBV29-1; d_gene: NA; abundance: few; CDR3aa: CSVEVVAATEAFF; CDR3nt: TGCAGCGTTGAAGTAGTCGCGGCCACTGAAGCTTTCTTT
j_gene: TRBJ1-2; v_gene: TRBV6-2/TRBV6-3; d_gene: NA; abundance: few; CDR3aa: CASRLSLGFGYTF; CDR3nt: TGTGCCAGCAGGCTATCGTTAGGATTTGGCTACACCTTC